The 2 T cell receptor beta chains below were found in one sample sequenced in a study of Graves' ophthalmopathy and Graves' hyperthyroidism. Amplification targeted the TCR beta CDR3 regions, with RNA transcripts as the source material. HTBI primers were used in a first-round RT-PCR, which preceded a second-round multiplex PCR. TCRdb fed the multiplex PCR reads into MiXCR, producing one record per CDR3 protein. The data show 360,000 or so distinct CDR3 sequences, around 18% seen once. The material sequenced was peripheral blood. These receptors originate from a woman between 18 and 30 years old with Graves' ophthalmopathy.

Comment on this clonotype: Given a much more abundant clone one base away, this may be a read error. The chain has TRBV3-1 and TRBJ1-2; maybe TRBD1 (5 bases). CDR1 is LGHDT, CDR2 YNNKEL, per germline (reference sequence). There are 16 residues in the CDR3. The chain's CDR3 is CVSSQQRYRINYGYTF. CDR3 bases: TGTGTCAGCAGCCAACAGAGGTACAGGATTAACTATGGCTACACCTTC. Filled out from reference TRBV3-1 and TRBJ1-2, the complete variable domain reads DTAVSQTPKYLVTQMGNDKSIKCEQNLGHDTMYWYKQDSKKFLKIMFSYNNKELIINETVPNRFSPKSPDKAHLNLHINSLELGDSAVYFCVSSQQRYRINYGYTFGSGTRLTVV.

The genes are TRBV6-2 or TRBV6-3 and TRBJ1-1; D is uncertain. The length of the CDR3 is 13 residues. Trimming cost V 2 bases and J 4 bases, with 8 bases left between them. Germline V gene sequence: CDR1 MNHEY, CDR2 SVGEGT. CDR3 nucleotides: TGTGCCAGCAGTTACGCTTCAAGCACTGAAGCTTTCTTT. Translated: CASSYASSTEAFF.